The TCR beta chain under discussion was sequenced for a study of shared clonotypes between healthy human individuals. Measured with immunoSEQ multiplex PCR; TCRdb has only the in-frame clones, and not every one. The sample gives about 1 million clones, around four fifths of which show up once; about 1.5% is in the top ten. The V end was cut by 1 base, the J end by 5 bases, with 14 bases between. The length of the CDR3 is 15 residues. Germline CDR1 MDHEN, CDR2 SYDVKM. This chain uses TRBV28 with TRBJ1-1; no clear D. The clonotype comes from a man younger than 30 in good health. The sequencing sample was made of memory CD4+ T cells sorted from blood. Subset of the sample: CD45RA-negative fraction. This CDR3 is CASSLSGFIGTEAFF. DNA for the CDR3: TGTGCCAGCAGTTTATCGGGGTTCATAGGTACTGAAGCTTTCTTT.